At least ten counts were recorded for the clone carrying this TCR beta chain. Being off target in a library aimed at alpha chains, this beta chain has a size of little meaning. The germline V and J ends were trimmed by 3 bases and 6 bases, with 16 bases remaining between them. The CDR3 spans 15 residues. CDR1 and CDR2 (germline): SGHAT, FQNNGV. TCRdb ran MiXCR on the 5' RACE reads and lists one entry per CDR3 protein. The profile shows around 11,000 distinct CDR3 sequences, about 6.3% of them singletons. This entry is derived from a study of spatial heterogeneity in lung cancer. The time point here: sample taken at primary tumor resection. Unsorted whole RNA samples from tumor, nontumor lung or frozen PBMC were sequenced. The donor group consisted of over 60 patients who had untreated, early-stage non-small cell lung cancer.

This receptor was obtained from a male donor with early-stage non-small cell lung cancer. The material was PBMCs, obtained at surgery. The chain carries TRBV11-2 and TRBJ2-3; D is possibly TRBD2 (6 bases). The CDR3 DNA reads TGTGCCAGCAGCTTTCGCGGGACCCAGGCGGATACGCAGTATTTT. Its translation: CASSFRGTQADTQYF.